This T cell receptor (beta chain) was sequenced in a study of cytomegalovirus exposure and HLA in healthy donors. Study observations and caveats: The authors listed about 170 TCR beta chains as cytomegalovirus-associated. High sensitivity and specificity were reportedly achieved when the classifier diagnosed cytomegalovirus status.

J was trimmed by 4 bases and V by 0 bases; bases with no gene match: 5. Germline CDR1 is LGHNA and CDR2 is YSLEER. The CDR3 runs 17 residues. On this clone itself: Its target is not known.

The PCR had 60 Vbeta and 13 Jbeta primers. Profiled with immunoSEQ multiplex PCR; TCRdb holds only in-frame clones, not every one. The sample shows 60,000 to 90,000 clones, around two thirds of them seen only once. Sample: PBMCs. The receptor's source is a woman between 50 and 59 years old in good health and CMV-seropositive. This chain connects TRBV4-3 to TRBJ2-2; 10 positions match TRBD1. CDR3 in amino acids: CASSQDMGTGVTGELFF. Here the CDR3 DNA reads TGCGCCAGCAGCCAAGATATGGGGACAGGGGTCACCGGGGAGCTGTTTTTT.